The rows below give T cell receptor beta chains drawn from one sample of a study of blood T cell repertoires in COVID-19. Repertoires were generated with immunoSEQ multiplex PCR, while TCRdb's copy carries only in-frame clones and drops some. Of approximately 440,000 clones listed, roughly 87% are singletons. Specimen: PBMCs or T cells enriched from blood (not recorded which). These receptors came from a woman younger than 35 who had recovered from COVID-19. CDR3s include the opening cysteine and the closing phenylalanine or tryptophan. The D gene is left open where the match is weak. Size values are once, few and many counts, or a class for expanded clones, and some rows have none.

j_call: TRBJ1-4
cdr3_length: 16
clone_size: -
d_call: -
v_call: TRBV5-3
cdr3_nt: TGTGCCAGAAGGCCCCAAGCGAGATCAACTAATGAAAAACTGTTTTTT
cdr3_aa: CARRPQARSTNEKLFF

j_call: TRBJ1-3
cdr3_length: 16
clone_size: few
d_call: -
v_call: TRBV28
cdr3_nt: TGTGCCAGCAGTTTGAATGGGGCTACCCCTGGAAACACCATATATTTT
cdr3_aa: CASSLNGATPGNTIYF

j_call: TRBJ1-5
cdr3_length: 15
clone_size: -
d_call: TRBD1
v_call: TRBV2
cdr3_nt: TGTGCCAGCAGCCCCGGGACAGGGATTTATCAGCCCCAGCATTTT
cdr3_aa: CASSPGTGIYQPQHF

j_call: TRBJ2-1
cdr3_length: 15
clone_size: -
d_call: -
v_call: TRBV6-5
cdr3_nt: TGTGCCAGCACCCCCTTTGGGTTGGGGCCCAATGAGCAGTTCTTC
cdr3_aa: CASTPFGLGPNEQFF

j_call: TRBJ1-2
cdr3_length: 15
clone_size: -
d_call: TRBD1
v_call: TRBV5-1
cdr3_nt: TGCGCCAGCAGCCGCTGGACGGACAGGAACTATGGCTACACCTTC
cdr3_aa: CASSRWTDRNYGYTF

j_call: TRBJ1-4
cdr3_length: 13
clone_size: -
d_call: -
v_call: TRBV10-1
cdr3_nt: TGCGCCAGCAGTGAGTCACCGGGGGAAAAACTGTTTTTT
cdr3_aa: CASSESPGEKLFF

j_call: TRBJ1-4
cdr3_length: 16
clone_size: -
d_call: TRBD1
v_call: TRBV7-2
cdr3_nt: TGTGCCAGCAGCTTAGCTTCTGACAGGGGTGGGGAAAAACTGTTTTTT
cdr3_aa: CASSLASDRGGEKLFF

j_call: TRBJ2-7
cdr3_length: 14
clone_size: few
d_call: -
v_call: TRBV5-1
cdr3_nt: TGCGCCAGCAGCACCGCCCTACTGAGTGACGAGCAGTACTTC
cdr3_aa: CASSTALLSDEQYF

j_call: TRBJ1-1
cdr3_length: 13
clone_size: -
d_call: -
v_call: TRBV24-1
cdr3_nt: TGTGCCACCATTCGTTTGGCGAACACTGAAGCTTTCTTT
cdr3_aa: CATIRLANTEAFF

j_call: TRBJ2-1
cdr3_length: 13
clone_size: -
d_call: -
v_call: TRBV5-4
cdr3_nt: TGTGCCAGCAGCTTTGATCTGTTCAGGGAGCAGTTCTTC
cdr3_aa: CASSFDLFREQFF

j_call: TRBJ1-1
cdr3_length: 17
clone_size: once
d_call: TRBD1
v_call: TRBV7-8
cdr3_nt: TGTGCCAGCAGCCGAGGGACAGGTGCTGATATGAACACTGAAGCTTTCTTT
cdr3_aa: CASSRGTGADMNTEAFF

j_call: TRBJ2-2
cdr3_length: 14
clone_size: -
d_call: -
v_call: TRBV4-2
cdr3_nt: TGTGCCAGCAGCCTTCGGGGTTACACCGGGGAGCTGTTTTTT
cdr3_aa: CASSLRGYTGELFF

j_call: TRBJ2-1
cdr3_length: 14
clone_size: -
d_call: TRBD2
v_call: TRBV15
cdr3_nt: TGTGCCACCAGCAGAGCCGGACTAGCGGGGAATCAGTTCTTC
cdr3_aa: CATSRAGLAGNQFF

j_call: TRBJ1-1
cdr3_length: 15
clone_size: -
d_call: -
v_call: TRBV4-1
cdr3_nt: TGCGCCAGCAGCCAAGAGTCCCAGGGGAACACTGAAGCTTTCTTT
cdr3_aa: CASSQESQGNTEAFF

j_call: TRBJ1-4
cdr3_length: 14
clone_size: -
d_call: -
v_call: TRBV2
cdr3_nt: TGTGCCAGCAGCGTTTCAGGGGCCAATGAAAAACTGTTTTTT
cdr3_aa: CASSVSGANEKLFF

j_call: TRBJ2-5
cdr3_length: 15
clone_size: -
d_call: TRBD2
v_call: TRBV4-2
cdr3_nt: TGTGCCAGCAGCCAAGGCCTAGCGGGGGGGGAGACCCAGTACTTC
cdr3_aa: CASSQGLAGGETQYF

j_call: TRBJ2-1
cdr3_length: 13
clone_size: once
d_call: TRBD1
v_call: TRBV7-8
cdr3_nt: TGTGCCAGCAGCCTCGACAGGGTCCATGAGCAGTTCTTC
cdr3_aa: CASSLDRVHEQFF

j_call: TRBJ2-5
cdr3_length: 16
clone_size: -
d_call: TRBD1
v_call: TRBV6-7
cdr3_nt: TGTGCCAGCAGTTACTCGAGGCAGGGGGCGCGGGAGACCCAGTACTTC
cdr3_aa: CASSYSRQGARETQYF

j_call: TRBJ1-2
cdr3_length: 14
clone_size: -
d_call: TRBD1
v_call: TRBV14
cdr3_nt: TGTGCCAGCAGCCGGGACAGGGCCTACTATGGCTACACCTTC
cdr3_aa: CASSRDRAYYGYTF

j_call: TRBJ1-1
cdr3_length: 13
clone_size: -
d_call: -
v_call: TRBV30
cdr3_nt: TGTGCCTGGAGTGTACCGGCCGGGGGTCAGGCTTTCTTT
cdr3_aa: CAWSVPAGGQAFF

j_call: TRBJ2-3
cdr3_length: 15
clone_size: -
d_call: TRBD2
v_call: TRBV19
cdr3_nt: TGTGCCAGTACGGACGGACTAGCGGGGACAGATACGCAGTATTTT
cdr3_aa: CASTDGLAGTDTQYF

j_call: TRBJ2-1
cdr3_length: 17
clone_size: few
d_call: TRBD2
v_call: TRBV7-2
cdr3_nt: TGTGCCAGCAGACCTCTACCGGGACTAGCGGTGTACAATGAGCAGTTCTTC
cdr3_aa: CASRPLPGLAVYNEQFF

j_call: TRBJ2-7
cdr3_length: 15
clone_size: -
d_call: TRBD1
v_call: TRBV5-6
cdr3_nt: TGTGCCAGCAGCCCTAGGACAGGGGACACCTACGAGCAGTACTTC
cdr3_aa: CASSPRTGDTYEQYF

j_call: TRBJ2-7
cdr3_length: 17
clone_size: -
d_call: -
v_call: TRBV18
cdr3_nt: TGTGCCAGCTCACCTCCCCGGGTAGCGTTTAGCTCCTACGAGCAGTACTTC
cdr3_aa: CASSPPRVAFSSYEQYF

j_call: TRBJ1-1
cdr3_length: 13
clone_size: -
d_call: TRBD1
v_call: TRBV7-9
cdr3_nt: TGTGCCAGCACGGACAGGGCGAACACTGAAGCTTTCTTT
cdr3_aa: CASTDRANTEAFF

j_call: TRBJ2-2
cdr3_length: 15
clone_size: -
d_call: TRBD2
v_call: TRBV5-1
cdr3_nt: TGCGCCAGCAGCTTCGGGGGGAGTTACACCGGGGAGCTGTTTTTT
cdr3_aa: CASSFGGSYTGELFF

j_call: TRBJ2-1
cdr3_length: 15
clone_size: -
d_call: -
v_call: TRBV2
cdr3_nt: TGTGCCAGCAGTGGGAGGTTAACAACCACAAGTGAGCAGTTCTTC
cdr3_aa: CASSGRLTTTSEQFF

j_call: TRBJ2-1
cdr3_length: 15
clone_size: -
d_call: TRBD2
v_call: TRBV7-3
cdr3_nt: TGTGCCAGCAGCTTAGCGGGGGGGCCCCACAATGAGCAGTTCTTC
cdr3_aa: CASSLAGGPHNEQFF

j_call: TRBJ1-5
cdr3_length: 14
clone_size: -
d_call: -
v_call: TRBV19
cdr3_nt: TGTGCCAGTATGCCGCGACAGTTGCAACAGCCCCAGCATTTT
cdr3_aa: CASMPRQLQQPQHF

j_call: TRBJ1-5
cdr3_length: 13
clone_size: -
d_call: -
v_call: TRBV12-3/TRBV12-4
cdr3_nt: TGTGCCAGCCAAGTAGGGAGAGATCAGCCCCAGCATTTT
cdr3_aa: CASQVGRDQPQHF

j_call: TRBJ1-3
cdr3_length: 14
clone_size: -
d_call: -
v_call: TRBV3-1/TRBV3-2
cdr3_nt: TGTGCCAGCAGCCTCGTCCTCTCTGGAAACACCATATATTTT
cdr3_aa: CASSLVLSGNTIYF

j_call: TRBJ2-7
cdr3_length: 16
clone_size: -
d_call: TRBD2
v_call: TRBV6-4
cdr3_nt: TGTGCCAGCAGTGACCCACGACTAGCCGACCAGGACGAGCAGTACTTC
cdr3_aa: CASSDPRLADQDEQYF

j_call: TRBJ1-1
cdr3_length: 14
clone_size: -
d_call: TRBD1
v_call: TRBV7-9
cdr3_nt: TGTGCCAGCAGCTTGGAGACAGGGGTAACTGAAGCTTTCTTT
cdr3_aa: CASSLETGVTEAFF

j_call: TRBJ2-1
cdr3_length: 14
clone_size: -
d_call: -
v_call: TRBV10-3
cdr3_nt: TGTGCCATCAGTGAAGGGAGTATGGGAAATGAGCAGTTCTTC
cdr3_aa: CAISEGSMGNEQFF

j_call: TRBJ2-1
cdr3_length: 16
clone_size: -
d_call: -
v_call: TRBV3-1/TRBV3-2
cdr3_nt: TGTGCCAGCAGCCAAGAATTTACGAGAAGATACAATGAGCAGTTCTTC
cdr3_aa: CASSQEFTRRYNEQFF

j_call: TRBJ1-6
cdr3_length: 16
clone_size: -
d_call: TRBD1
v_call: TRBV10-3
cdr3_nt: TGTGCCATCAGTGAGTTCCACAGGGGAGATAATTCACCCCTCCACTTT
cdr3_aa: CAISEFHRGDNSPLHF

j_call: TRBJ2-2
cdr3_length: 18
clone_size: -
d_call: TRBD2
v_call: TRBV7-3
cdr3_nt: TGTGCCAGCAGCTTAACTAGGATTAGCGGGGCGAACACCGGGGAGCTGTTTTTT
cdr3_aa: CASSLTRISGANTGELFF

j_call: TRBJ2-5
cdr3_length: 14
clone_size: -
d_call: -
v_call: TRBV5-4
cdr3_nt: TGTGCCAGCAGCCCCCCGGACAGAAGAGAGACCCAGTACTTC
cdr3_aa: CASSPPDRRETQYF

j_call: TRBJ1-2
cdr3_length: 13
clone_size: -
d_call: -
v_call: TRBV5-8
cdr3_nt: TGTGCCAGCAGCGCAGCGGGGGGGATAGGCTACACCTTC
cdr3_aa: CASSAAGGIGYTF

j_call: TRBJ1-1
cdr3_length: 15
clone_size: -
d_call: -
v_call: TRBV15
cdr3_nt: TGTGCCACCAGCAGAGAGGTTACGGTGAACACTGAAGCTTTCTTT
cdr3_aa: CATSREVTVNTEAFF

j_call: TRBJ1-4
cdr3_length: 13
clone_size: -
d_call: TRBD1
v_call: TRBV18
cdr3_nt: TGTGCCAGCTCATCCAATAGTGGGACAGCGTTTAACTTT
cdr3_aa: CASSSNSGTAFNF

j_call: TRBJ1-2
cdr3_length: 13
clone_size: -
d_call: -
v_call: TRBV2
cdr3_nt: TGTGCCAGCATAGGGGTCGAGCCTGGGGGCTACACCTTC
cdr3_aa: CASIGVEPGGYTF

j_call: TRBJ1-1
cdr3_length: 14
clone_size: -
d_call: -
v_call: TRBV5-1
cdr3_nt: TGCGCCAGCAGCCGCGGGATATCCACTGGTGAAGCTTTCTTT
cdr3_aa: CASSRGISTGEAFF

j_call: TRBJ1-4
cdr3_length: 15
clone_size: -
d_call: TRBD1
v_call: TRBV9
cdr3_nt: TGTGCCAGCAGCGAGGGGGCCCCGACTAATGAAAAACTGTTTTTT
cdr3_aa: CASSEGAPTNEKLFF

j_call: TRBJ2-3
cdr3_length: 15
clone_size: -
d_call: -
v_call: TRBV7-2
cdr3_nt: TGTGCCAGCAGCAACTTGCCTTCCGAGGCAGATACGCAGTATTTT
cdr3_aa: CASSNLPSEADTQYF

j_call: TRBJ2-2
cdr3_length: 18
clone_size: few
d_call: TRBD2
v_call: TRBV5-1
cdr3_nt: TGCGCCAGCAGCTTGGCCAATCTAGCGGGGGAGAACACCGGGGAGCTGTTTTTT
cdr3_aa: CASSLANLAGENTGELFF

j_call: TRBJ2-4
cdr3_length: 15
clone_size: -
d_call: TRBD1
v_call: TRBV5-1
cdr3_nt: TGCGCCAGCAGCGCAACTGGACAGGGGGGAAACATTCAGTACTTC
cdr3_aa: CASSATGQGGNIQYF

j_call: TRBJ1-2
cdr3_length: 13
clone_size: -
d_call: -
v_call: TRBV15
cdr3_nt: TGTGCCACCAGCAGAGATCGTCAGGGTGACTACACCTTC
cdr3_aa: CATSRDRQGDYTF

j_call: TRBJ1-1
cdr3_length: 14
clone_size: -
d_call: -
v_call: TRBV19
cdr3_nt: TGTGCCAGTAGTTGGGCCGGCCCGAACACTGAAGCTTTCTTT
cdr3_aa: CASSWAGPNTEAFF

j_call: TRBJ1-6
cdr3_length: 17
clone_size: -
d_call: -
v_call: TRBV7-9
cdr3_nt: TGTGCCAGCAGCTTAGCTCGCACGGTTGAATATAATTCACCCCTCCACTTT
cdr3_aa: CASSLARTVEYNSPLHF

j_call: TRBJ1-2
cdr3_length: 11
clone_size: once
d_call: -
v_call: TRBV6-5
cdr3_nt: TGTGCCAGCAGACAGGGAGTGGGCTACACCTTC
cdr3_aa: CASRQGVGYTF